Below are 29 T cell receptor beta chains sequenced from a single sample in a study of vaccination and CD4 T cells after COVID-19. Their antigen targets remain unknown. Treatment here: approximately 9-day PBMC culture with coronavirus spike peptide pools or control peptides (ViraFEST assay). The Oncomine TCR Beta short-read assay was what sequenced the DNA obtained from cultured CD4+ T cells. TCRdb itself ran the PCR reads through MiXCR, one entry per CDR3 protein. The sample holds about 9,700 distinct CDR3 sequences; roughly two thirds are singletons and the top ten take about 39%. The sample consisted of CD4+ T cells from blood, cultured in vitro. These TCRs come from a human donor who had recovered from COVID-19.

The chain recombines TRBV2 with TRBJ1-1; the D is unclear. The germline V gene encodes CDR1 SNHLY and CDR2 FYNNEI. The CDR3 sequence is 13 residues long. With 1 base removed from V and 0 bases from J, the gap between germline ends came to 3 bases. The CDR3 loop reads CASSEEVNTEAFF. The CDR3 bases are TGTGCCAGCAGTGAAGAGGTGAACACTGAAGCTTTCTTT.

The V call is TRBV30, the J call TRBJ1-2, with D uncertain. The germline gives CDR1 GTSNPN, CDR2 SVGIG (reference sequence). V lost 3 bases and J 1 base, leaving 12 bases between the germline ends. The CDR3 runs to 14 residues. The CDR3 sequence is CAWRPEGLNYGYTF. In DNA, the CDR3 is TGTGCCTGGAGACCCGAAGGGCTTAACTATGGCTACACCTTC.

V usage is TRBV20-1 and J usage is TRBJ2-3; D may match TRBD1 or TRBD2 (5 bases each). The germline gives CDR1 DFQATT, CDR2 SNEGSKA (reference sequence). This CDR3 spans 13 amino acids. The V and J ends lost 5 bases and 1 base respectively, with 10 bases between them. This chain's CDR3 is CSAPGTGTDTQYF. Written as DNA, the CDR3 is TGCAGTGCTCCTGGGACGGGCACAGATACGCAGTATTTT.

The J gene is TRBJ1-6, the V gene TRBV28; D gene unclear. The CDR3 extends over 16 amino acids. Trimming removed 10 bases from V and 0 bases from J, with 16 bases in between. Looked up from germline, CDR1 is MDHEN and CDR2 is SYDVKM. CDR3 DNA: TGTGCCACCATCCGTGACGGCAGCTCCTATAATTCACCCCTCCACTTT. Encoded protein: CATIRDGSSYNSPLHF.

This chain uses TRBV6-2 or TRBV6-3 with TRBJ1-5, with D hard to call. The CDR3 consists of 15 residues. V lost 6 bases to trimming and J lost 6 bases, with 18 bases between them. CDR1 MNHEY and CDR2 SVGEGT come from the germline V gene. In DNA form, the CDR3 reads TGTGCCAGCAGCCCTGACCGGAAGGGTAGTCAGCCCCAGCATTTT. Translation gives CASSPDRKGSQPQHF.

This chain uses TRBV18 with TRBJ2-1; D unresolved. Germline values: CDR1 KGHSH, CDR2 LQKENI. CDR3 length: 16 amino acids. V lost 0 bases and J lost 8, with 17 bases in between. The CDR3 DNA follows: TGTGCCAGCTCACCACCGAGTCGGTTCGGTGGGGATGAGCAGTTCTTC. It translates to CASSPPSRFGGDEQFF.

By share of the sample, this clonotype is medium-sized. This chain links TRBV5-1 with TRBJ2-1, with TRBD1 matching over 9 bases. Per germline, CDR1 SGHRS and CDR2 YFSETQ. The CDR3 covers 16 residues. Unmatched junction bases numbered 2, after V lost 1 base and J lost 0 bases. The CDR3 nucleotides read TGCGCCAGCAGCTTGACAGGGGGCAACTCCTACAATGAGCAGTTCTTC. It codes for CASSLTGGNSYNEQFF.

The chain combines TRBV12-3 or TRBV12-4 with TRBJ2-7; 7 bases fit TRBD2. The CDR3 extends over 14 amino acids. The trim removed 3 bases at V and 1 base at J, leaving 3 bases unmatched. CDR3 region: CASSFAGVSYEQYF. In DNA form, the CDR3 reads TGTGCCAGCAGTTTTGCGGGAGTGTCCTACGAGCAGTACTTC.

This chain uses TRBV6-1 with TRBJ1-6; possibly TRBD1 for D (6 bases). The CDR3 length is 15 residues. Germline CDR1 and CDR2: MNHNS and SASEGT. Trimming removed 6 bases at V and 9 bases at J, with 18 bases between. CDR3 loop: CASRTPGTPGSPLHF. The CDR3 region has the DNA TGTGCCAGCAGAACACCCGGGACACCCGGTTCACCCCTCCACTTT.

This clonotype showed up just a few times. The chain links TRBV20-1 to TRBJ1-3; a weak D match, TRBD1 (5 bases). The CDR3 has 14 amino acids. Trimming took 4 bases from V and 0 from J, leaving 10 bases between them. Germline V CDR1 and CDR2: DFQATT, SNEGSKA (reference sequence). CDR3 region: CSAITGVSGNTIYF. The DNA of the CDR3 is TGCAGTGCTATCACAGGCGTCTCTGGAAACACCATATATTTT.

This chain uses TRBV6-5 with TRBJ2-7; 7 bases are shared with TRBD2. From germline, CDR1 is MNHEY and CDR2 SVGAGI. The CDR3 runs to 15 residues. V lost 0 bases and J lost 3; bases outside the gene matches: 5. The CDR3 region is CASSYSSAGIYEQYF. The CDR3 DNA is TGTGCCAGCAGTTACTCGTCAGCGGGGATCTACGAGCAGTACTTC.

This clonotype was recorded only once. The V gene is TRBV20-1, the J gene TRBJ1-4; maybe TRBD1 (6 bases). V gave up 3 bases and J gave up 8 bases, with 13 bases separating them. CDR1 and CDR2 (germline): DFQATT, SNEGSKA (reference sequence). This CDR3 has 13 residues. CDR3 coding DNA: TGCAGTGCTAGTACGGGGGGCCGGGAAAAACTGTTTTTT. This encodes CSASTGGREKLFF.

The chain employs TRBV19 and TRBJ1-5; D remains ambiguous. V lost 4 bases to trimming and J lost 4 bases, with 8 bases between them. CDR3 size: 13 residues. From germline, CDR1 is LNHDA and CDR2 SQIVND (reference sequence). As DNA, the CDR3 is TGTGCCAGTAGTAACAGTAGAAATCAGCCCCAGCATTTT. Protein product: CASSNSRNQPQHF.

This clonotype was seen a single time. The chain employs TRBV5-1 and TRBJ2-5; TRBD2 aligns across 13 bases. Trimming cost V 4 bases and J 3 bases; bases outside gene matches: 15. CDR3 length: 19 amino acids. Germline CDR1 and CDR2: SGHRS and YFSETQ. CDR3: CASSPRTSGSGAREETQYF. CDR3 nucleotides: TGCGCCAGCAGCCCGCGGACTAGCGGGAGTGGAGCTCGGGAAGAGACCCAGTACTTC.

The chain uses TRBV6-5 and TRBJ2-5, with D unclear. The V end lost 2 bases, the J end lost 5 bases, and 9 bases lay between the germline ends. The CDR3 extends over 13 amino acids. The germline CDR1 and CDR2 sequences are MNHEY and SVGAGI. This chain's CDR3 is CASSYSGYETQYF. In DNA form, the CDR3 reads TGTGCCAGCAGTTACAGTGGTTACGAGACCCAGTACTTC.

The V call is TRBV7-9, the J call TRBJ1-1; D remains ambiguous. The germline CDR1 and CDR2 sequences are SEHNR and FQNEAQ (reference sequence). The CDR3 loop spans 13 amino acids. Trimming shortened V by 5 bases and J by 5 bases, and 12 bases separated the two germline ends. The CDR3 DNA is TGTGCCAGCAGCCTAGAGTCGGGTACTGAAGCTTTCTTT. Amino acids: CASSLESGTEAFF.

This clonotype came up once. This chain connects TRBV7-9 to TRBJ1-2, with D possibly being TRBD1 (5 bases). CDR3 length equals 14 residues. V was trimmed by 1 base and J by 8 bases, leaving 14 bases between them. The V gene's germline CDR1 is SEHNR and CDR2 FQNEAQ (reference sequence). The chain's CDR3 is CASSLEGPGNGYTF. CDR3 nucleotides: TGTGCCAGCAGCTTAGAGGGCCCAGGGAACGGCTACACCTTC.

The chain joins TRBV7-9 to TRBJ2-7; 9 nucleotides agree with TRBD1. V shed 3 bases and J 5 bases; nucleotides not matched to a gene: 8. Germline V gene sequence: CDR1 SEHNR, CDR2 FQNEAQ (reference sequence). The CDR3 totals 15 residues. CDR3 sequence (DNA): TGTGCCAGCAGCTTTCTCGGACAGGGGCGGAACGAGCAGTACTTC. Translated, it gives CASSFLGQGRNEQYF.

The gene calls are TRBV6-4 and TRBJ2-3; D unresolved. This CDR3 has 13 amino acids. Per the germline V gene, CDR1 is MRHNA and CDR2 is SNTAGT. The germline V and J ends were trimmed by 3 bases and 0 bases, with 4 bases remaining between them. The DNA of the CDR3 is TGTGCCAGCAGTGAAGACAGCACAGATACGCAGTATTTT. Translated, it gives CASSEDSTDTQYF.

CDR3 sequence reads: CASRDRGGRGYTF. CDR3 DNA sequence: TGTGCCAGCAGAGACAGGGGCGGACGTGGCTACACCTTC. The gene calls are TRBV27 and TRBJ1-2; 8 nucleotides align to TRBD1. CDR1 MNHEY and CDR2 SMNVEV come from the germline V gene (reference sequence). V dropped 6 bases and J dropped 7; count of bases not matched to a gene: 7. The CDR3 has 13 residues.

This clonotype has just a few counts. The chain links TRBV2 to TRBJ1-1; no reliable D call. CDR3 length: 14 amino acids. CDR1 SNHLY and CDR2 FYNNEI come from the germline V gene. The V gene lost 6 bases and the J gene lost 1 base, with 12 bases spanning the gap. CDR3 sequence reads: CASRSWEKNTEAFF. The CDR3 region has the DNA TGTGCCAGCAGGTCCTGGGAAAAGAACACTGAAGCTTTCTTT.

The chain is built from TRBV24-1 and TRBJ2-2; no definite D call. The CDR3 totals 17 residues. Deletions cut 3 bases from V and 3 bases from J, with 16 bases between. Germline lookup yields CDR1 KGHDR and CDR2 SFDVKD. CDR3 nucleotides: TGTGCCACCAGTGATCCCGGTCCCCTGGGCTACACCGGGGAGCTGTTTTTT. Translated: CATSDPGPLGYTGELFF.

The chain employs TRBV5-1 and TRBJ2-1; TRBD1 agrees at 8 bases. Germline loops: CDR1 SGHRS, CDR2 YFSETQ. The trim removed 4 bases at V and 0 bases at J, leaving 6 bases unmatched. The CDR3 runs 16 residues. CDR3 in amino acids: CASSLQGDGSYNEQFF. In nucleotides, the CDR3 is TGCGCCAGCAGCCTACAGGGGGACGGCTCCTACAATGAGCAGTTCTTC.

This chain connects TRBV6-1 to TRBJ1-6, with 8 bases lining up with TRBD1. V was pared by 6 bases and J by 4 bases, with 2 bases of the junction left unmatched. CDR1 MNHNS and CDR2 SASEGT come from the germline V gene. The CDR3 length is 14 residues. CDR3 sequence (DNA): TGTGCCAGCAGCAGGGGGCAGTATAATTCACCCCTCCACTTT. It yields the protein CASSRGQYNSPLHF.

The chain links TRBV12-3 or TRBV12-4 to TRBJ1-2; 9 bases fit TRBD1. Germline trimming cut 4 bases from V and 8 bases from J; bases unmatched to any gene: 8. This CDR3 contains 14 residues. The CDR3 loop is CASSWGRTGEGYTF. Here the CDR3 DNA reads TGTGCCAGCAGTTGGGGGCGGACAGGGGAAGGCTACACCTTC.

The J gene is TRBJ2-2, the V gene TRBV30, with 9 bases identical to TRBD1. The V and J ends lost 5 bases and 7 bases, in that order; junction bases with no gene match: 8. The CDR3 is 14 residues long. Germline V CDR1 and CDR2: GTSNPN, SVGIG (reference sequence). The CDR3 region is CAWGIQGARGELFF. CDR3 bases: TGTGCCTGGGGCATACAGGGGGCGCGCGGGGAGCTGTTTTTT. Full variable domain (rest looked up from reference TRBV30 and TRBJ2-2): SQTIHQWPATLVQPVGSPLSLECTVEGTSNPNLYWYRQAAGRGLQLLFYSVGIGQISSEVPQNLSASRPQDRQFILSSKKLLLSDSGFYLCAWGIQGARGELFFGEGSRLTVL.

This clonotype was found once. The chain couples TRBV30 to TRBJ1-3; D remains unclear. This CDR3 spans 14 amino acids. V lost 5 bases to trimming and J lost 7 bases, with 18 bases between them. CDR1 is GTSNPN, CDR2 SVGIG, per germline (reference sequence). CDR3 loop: CAWAGPPSGNTIYF. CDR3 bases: TGTGCCTGGGCTGGGCCCCCGAGTGGCAACACCATATATTTT.

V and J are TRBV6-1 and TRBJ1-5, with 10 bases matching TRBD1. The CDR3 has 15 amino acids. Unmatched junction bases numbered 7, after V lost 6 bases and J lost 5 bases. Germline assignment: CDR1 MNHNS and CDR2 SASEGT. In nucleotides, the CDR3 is TGTGCCAGCAGCGAGACAGGGGGCACGGATCAGCCCCAGCATTTT. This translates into CASSETGGTDQPQHF.

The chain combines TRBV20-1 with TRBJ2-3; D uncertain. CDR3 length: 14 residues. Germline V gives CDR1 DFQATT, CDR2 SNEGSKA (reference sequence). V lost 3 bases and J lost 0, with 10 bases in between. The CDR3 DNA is TGCAGTGCTAGGCCATGGGGAAGCACAGATACGCAGTATTTT. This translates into CSARPWGSTDTQYF.